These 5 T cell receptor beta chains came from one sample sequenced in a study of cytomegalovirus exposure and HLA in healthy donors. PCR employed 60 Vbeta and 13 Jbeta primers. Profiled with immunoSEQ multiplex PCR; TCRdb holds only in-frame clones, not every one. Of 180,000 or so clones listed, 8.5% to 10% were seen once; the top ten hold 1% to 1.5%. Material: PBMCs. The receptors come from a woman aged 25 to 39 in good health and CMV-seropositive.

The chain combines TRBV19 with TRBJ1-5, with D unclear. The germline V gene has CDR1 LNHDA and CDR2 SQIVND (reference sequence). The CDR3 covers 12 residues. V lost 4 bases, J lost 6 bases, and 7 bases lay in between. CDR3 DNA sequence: TGTGCCAGTAGTACAGGATTTCAGCCCCAGCATTTT. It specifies CASSTGFQPQHF.

CDR3 protein: CATPGTGPGGTEAFF. DNA of the CDR3: TGTGCCACCCCCGGGACAGGGCCGGGGGGCACTGAAGCTTTCTTT. The rearrangement links TRBV2 to TRBJ1-1, with 9 positions matching TRBD1. Germline loops: CDR1 SNHLY, CDR2 FYNNEI. The CDR3 sequence is 15 residues long. Trimming at V came to 10 bases and at J to 4 bases, leaving 13 bases not matched to a gene.

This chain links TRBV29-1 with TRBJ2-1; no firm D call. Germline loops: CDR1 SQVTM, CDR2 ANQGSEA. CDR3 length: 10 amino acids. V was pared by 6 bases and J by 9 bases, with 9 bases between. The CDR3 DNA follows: TGCAGCGTCGGAGACCTTGAGCAGTTCTTC. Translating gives CSVGDLEQFF.

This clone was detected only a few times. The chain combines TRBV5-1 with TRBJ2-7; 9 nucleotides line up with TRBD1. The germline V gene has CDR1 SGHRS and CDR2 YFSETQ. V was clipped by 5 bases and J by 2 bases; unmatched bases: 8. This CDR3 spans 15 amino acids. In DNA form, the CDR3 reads TGCGCCAGCAGTTTGACCGGGACAGGGACCTACGAGCAGTACTTC. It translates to CASSLTGTGTYEQYF.

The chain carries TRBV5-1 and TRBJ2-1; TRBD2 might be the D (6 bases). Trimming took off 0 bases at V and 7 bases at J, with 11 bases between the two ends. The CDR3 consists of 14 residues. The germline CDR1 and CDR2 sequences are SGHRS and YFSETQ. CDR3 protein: CASSLGLVLNEQFF. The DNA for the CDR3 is TGCGCCAGCAGCTTGGGACTAGTGTTGAATGAGCAGTTCTTC.